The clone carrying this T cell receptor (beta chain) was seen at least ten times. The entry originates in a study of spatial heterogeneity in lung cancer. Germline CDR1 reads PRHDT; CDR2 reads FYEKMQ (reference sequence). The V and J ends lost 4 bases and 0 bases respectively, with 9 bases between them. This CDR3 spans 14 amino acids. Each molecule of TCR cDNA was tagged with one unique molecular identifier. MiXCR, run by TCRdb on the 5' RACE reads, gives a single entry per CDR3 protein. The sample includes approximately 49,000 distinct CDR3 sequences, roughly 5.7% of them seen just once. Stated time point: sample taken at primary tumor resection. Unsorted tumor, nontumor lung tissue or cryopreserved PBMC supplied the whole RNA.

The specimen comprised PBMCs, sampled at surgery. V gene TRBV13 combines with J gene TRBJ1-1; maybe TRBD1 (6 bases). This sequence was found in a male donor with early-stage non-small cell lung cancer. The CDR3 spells CASSWGQMNTEAFF. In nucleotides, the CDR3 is TGTGCCAGCAGCTGGGGGCAGATGAACACTGAAGCTTTCTTT. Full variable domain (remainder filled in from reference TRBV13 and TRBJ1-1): AAGVIQSPRHLIKEKRETATLKCYPIPRHDTVYWYQQGPGQDPQFLISFYEKMQSDKGSIPDRFSAQQFSDYHSELNMSSLELGDSALYFCASSWGQMNTEAFFGQGTRLTVV.